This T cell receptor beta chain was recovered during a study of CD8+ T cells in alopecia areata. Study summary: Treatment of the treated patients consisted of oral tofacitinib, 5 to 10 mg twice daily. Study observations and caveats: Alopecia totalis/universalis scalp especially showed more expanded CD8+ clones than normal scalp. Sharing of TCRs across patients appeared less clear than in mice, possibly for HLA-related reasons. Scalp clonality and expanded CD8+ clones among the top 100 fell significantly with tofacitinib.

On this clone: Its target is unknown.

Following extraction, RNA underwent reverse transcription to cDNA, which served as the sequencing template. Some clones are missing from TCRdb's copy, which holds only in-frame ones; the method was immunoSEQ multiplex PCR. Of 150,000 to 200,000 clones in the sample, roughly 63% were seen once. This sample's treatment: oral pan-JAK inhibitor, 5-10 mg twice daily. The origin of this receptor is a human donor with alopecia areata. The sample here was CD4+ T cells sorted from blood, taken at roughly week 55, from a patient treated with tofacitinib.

DNA for the CDR3: TGTGGAGGGGCGGCTGGGGCCAACGTCCTGACTTTC. This encodes CGGAAGANVLTF. The gene calls are TRBV7-9 and TRBJ2-6; D could derive from TRBD1 or TRBD2 (5 bases each). Germline-derived CDR1 and CDR2 are SEHNR and FQNEAQ (reference sequence). The CDR3 covers 12 residues.